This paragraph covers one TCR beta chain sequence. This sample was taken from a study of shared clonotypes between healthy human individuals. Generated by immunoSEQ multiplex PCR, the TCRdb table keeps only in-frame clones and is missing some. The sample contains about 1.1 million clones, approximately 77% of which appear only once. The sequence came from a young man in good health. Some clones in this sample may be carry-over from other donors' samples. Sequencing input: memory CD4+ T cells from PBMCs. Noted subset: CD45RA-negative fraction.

This CDR3 reads CAIRASGSYEQYF. CDR3 nucleotide sequence: TGTGCCATCCGGGCTAGCGGCTCCTACGAGCAGTACTTC. The V and J genes are TRBV6-5 and TRBJ2-7, with 7 bases identical to TRBD2. The germline gives CDR1 MNHEY, CDR2 SVGAGI. This CDR3 contains 13 residues. V was pared by 10 bases and J by 0 bases, with 6 bases of the junction left unmatched.